The present entry profiles one T cell receptor (beta chain) with its context. The target antigen is unknown. 13 Jbeta primers and 60 Vbeta primers were used for the PCR. Repertoires were generated with immunoSEQ multiplex PCR, while TCRdb's copy carries only in-frame clones and drops some. The profile shows fewer than 250,000 clones, about 77% of them singletons. Samples came from healthy bone marrow donors. The study sampled nominally healthy donors, though unrecorded immune exposures were likely. This specimen comes from a study of cytomegalovirus exposure and HLA in healthy donors. Study results and caveats: Usually a TCR sequence was rare, but some public TCRs were found in many donors. Roughly uniform sequencing depth across donors was assumed, possibly incorrectly.

The clonotype was recovered from a woman aged 30 to 39 in good health and CMV-seronegative. The sample consisted of PBMCs.

Here the CDR3 reads CASSRQGEDEQYF. CDR3 DNA sequence: TGTGCCAGCAGCCGACAGGGGGAGGACGAGCAGTACTTC. The rearrangement uses TRBV9 and TRBJ2-7; TRBD1 aligns across 9 bases. CDR3 length: 13 amino acids. Per germline, CDR1 SGDLS and CDR2 YYNGEE. V was pared by 4 bases and J by 5 bases, with 4 bases of the junction left unmatched. The full variable domain, rest sourced from reference TRBV9 and TRBJ2-7, is DSGVTQTPKHLITATGQRVTLRCSPRSGDLSVYWYQQSLDQGLQFLIQYYNGEERAKGNILERFSAQQFPDLHSELNLSSLELGDSALYFCASSRQGEDEQYFGPGTRLTVT.